The next 11 T cell receptor beta chains were all read from a single sample in a study of tumor and adjacent non-tumor tissue in lung cancer (dated 2018 in TCRdb). RNA was extracted from bulk unsorted tissue and checked for quality with a NanoDrop ND-1000 and an Agilent 2100. The receptor library was made with multiplex PCR. Sequencing took place on an Illumina HiSeq 2500. TCRbeta libraries were constructed through three rounds of nested PCR with primers (Table S4) according to protocols adapted from ARM-PCR. In TCRdb, the public reads were trimmed at Q25 with fastp and aligned with MiXCR, with productive beta chains retained. Identical CDR3 protein sequences are pooled into one entry, listed with their most common genes and DNA. This sample comprises over 110,000 distinct CDR3 sequences, around 66% of them detected only once. 18% of the sample belongs to the ten largest clones. The material sequenced was lung tumor tissue. All receptors come from a man aged 60 to 69 with small cell lung cancer.

Turning to this clonotype: A much larger clone lies one base from this, so it may be a read error. This chain links TRBV11-3 with TRBJ2-5, with 8 bases identical to TRBD2. CDR1 is SGHNT and CDR2 is YENEEA in the germline V gene. The CDR3 is 16 residues long. The CDR3 DNA follows: TGTCCCAGCAGCCGTCTGGGGCTAGCGGGTCAAGAGACCCAGTACTTC. Translating it yields CPSSRLGLAGQETQYF.

The chain carries TRBV6-6 and TRBJ2-4, with D tentatively TRBD2 (6 bases). Trimming pared 0 bases from V and 0 bases from J, leaving 21 bases between. Germline CDR1 and CDR2: MNHNY and SVGAGI (reference sequence). This CDR3 is 20 amino acids long. CDR3 region: CASSYSVGVLADLAKNIQYF. Written as DNA, the CDR3 is TGTGCCAGCAGTTACTCTGTCGGGGTCTTAGCGGATCTAGCCAAAAACATTCAGTACTTC.

V and J are TRBV6-1 and TRBJ2-2; TRBD2 matches 7 bases. This CDR3 region has 15 residues. CDR1 and CDR2 from the germline V gene are MNHNS and SASEGT. V dropped 10 bases and J dropped 5; count of bases not matched to a gene: 13. CDR3 residues: CANMSRGVGTGELFF. In DNA, the CDR3 is TGTGCCAACATGAGTCGGGGGGTAGGTACCGGGGAGCTGTTTTTT.

This clonotype has a count of ten or more. CDR3 DNA sequence: TGTGCCAGCAGCTCGACCCAAAGCACAGATACGCAGTATTTT. This codes for CASSSTQSTDTQYF. The chain is built from TRBV5-4 and TRBJ2-3; D is ambiguous. Germline V gene lookup returns CDR1 SGHNT and CDR2 YYREEE (reference sequence). V dropped 3 bases and J dropped 0 bases, with 8 bases sitting between them. The CDR3 has 14 residues.

As concerns this clonotype: This likely comes from a read error, as the CDR3 has no conserved phenylalanine or tryptophan at its end. The chain is built from TRBV20-1 and TRBJ2-5; D ambiguous. The CDR3 is made up of 11 amino acids. V lost 6 bases and J 3 bases, leaving 8 bases between the germline ends. CDR1 and CDR2 from the germline V gene are DFQATT and SNEGSKA (reference sequence). The CDR3 DNA is TGCAGTGCAATGAGAGAAGAGACCCAGTACTCC. This encodes CSAMREETQYS.

A note on this clonotype: Possible read error: a much larger clone is one base away. The V gene is TRBV6-6, the J gene TRBJ1-2, with 8 bases matching TRBD1. CDR1 MNHNY and CDR2 SVGAGI come from the germline V gene (reference sequence). The CDR3 runs to 13 residues. V was clipped by 10 bases and J by 8 bases; unmatched bases: 12. The CDR3, as DNA: TGTGCCAACAGGGACCGACAGGGGATGGGCTACACCTTC. The encoded protein is CANRDRQGMGYTF.

About this clonotype itself: Compared with germline, one end of the junction differs, possibly owing to a read error. The chain has TRBV12-3 or TRBV12-4 and TRBJ1-6, with TRBD1 matching over 7 bases. The CDR3 is 14 amino acids. As DNA, the CDR3 is TGTGCCAGTAGTTTTAGGGACAGCGGATCACCCCTCCTCTTT. Translation gives CASSFRDSGSPLLF.

About this clonotype itself: The CDR3 does not end in the conserved phenylalanine or tryptophan, so this is likely a read error. This chain uses TRBV5-1 with TRBJ2-3; TRBD2 matches 14 bases. V dropped 9 bases and J dropped 6; count of bases not matched to a gene: 9. This CDR3 spans 15 amino acids. CDR1 SGHRS and CDR2 YFSETQ come from the germline V gene. This CDR3 reads CATAGGTSGSDTQYY. CDR3 coding DNA: TGCGCCACCGCTGGCGGGACTAGCGGGAGCGATACGCAGTATTAT.

Details on this clonotype: One end of the junction is discordant with germline, which a read error may explain. V usage is TRBV5-1 and J usage is TRBJ2-1; TRBD2 is a possible D gene (6 bases). Germline assignment: CDR1 SGHRS and CDR2 YFSETQ. The CDR3 is made up of 15 amino acids. The CDR3 nucleotides read TGCGACAGCAGTTTGGGATCTAGCGCCTACAATGAGCAGTTCTTC. It codes for CDSSLGSSAYNEQFF.

About this clonotype itself: This sequence may be a read error, since a much larger clone differs from it by one base. CDR3 coding DNA: TGCAGTGCTAGGGAACAGGGTCGGGACACCTTC. Amino acid sequence: CSAREQGRDTF. This chain links TRBV20-1 with TRBJ1-2, with D tentatively TRBD1 (6 bases). The V end lost 3 bases, the J end lost 12 bases, and 14 bases lay between the germline ends. Per germline, CDR1 DFQATT and CDR2 SNEGSKA (reference sequence). CDR3 size: 11 residues.

As concerns this clonotype: Given the absence of the conserved phenylalanine or tryptophan at the CDR3 end, a read error is likely. In nucleotides, the CDR3 is TGTGCCAATAGAAACACCGGGAGCGATGAGCAGTTCATA. Its protein product is CANRNTGSDEQFI. The chain has TRBV11-2 and TRBJ2-1; D may be TRBD2 (6 bases). CDR1 and CDR2 (germline): SGHAT, FQNNGV. This CDR3 contains 13 residues. With 10 bases removed from V and 8 bases from J, the gap between germline ends came to 18 bases.